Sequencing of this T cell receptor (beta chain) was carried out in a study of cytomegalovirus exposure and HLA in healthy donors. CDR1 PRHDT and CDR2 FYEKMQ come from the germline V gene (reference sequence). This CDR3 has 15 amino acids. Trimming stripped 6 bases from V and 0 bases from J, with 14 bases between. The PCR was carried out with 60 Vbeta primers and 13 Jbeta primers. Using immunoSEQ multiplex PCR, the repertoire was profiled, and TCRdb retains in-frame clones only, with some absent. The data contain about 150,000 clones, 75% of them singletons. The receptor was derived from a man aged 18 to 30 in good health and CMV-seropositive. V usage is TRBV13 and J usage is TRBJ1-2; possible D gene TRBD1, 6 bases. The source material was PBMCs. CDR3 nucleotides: TGTGCCAGCAGTGATACCCGACAGGCTAACTATGGCTACACCTTC. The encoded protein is CASSDTRQANYGYTF.